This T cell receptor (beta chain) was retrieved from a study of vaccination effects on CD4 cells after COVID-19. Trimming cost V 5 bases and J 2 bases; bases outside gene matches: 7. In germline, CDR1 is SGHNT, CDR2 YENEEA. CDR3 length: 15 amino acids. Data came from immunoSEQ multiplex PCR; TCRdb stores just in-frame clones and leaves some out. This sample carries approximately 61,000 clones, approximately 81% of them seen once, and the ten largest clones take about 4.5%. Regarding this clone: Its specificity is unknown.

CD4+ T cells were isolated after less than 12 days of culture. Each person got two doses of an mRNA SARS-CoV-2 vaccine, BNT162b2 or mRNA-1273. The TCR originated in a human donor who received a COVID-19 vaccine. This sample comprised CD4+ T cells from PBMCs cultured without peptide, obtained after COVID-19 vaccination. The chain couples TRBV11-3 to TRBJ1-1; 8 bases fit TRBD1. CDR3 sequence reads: CASSLGQGHNTEAFF. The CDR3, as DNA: TGTGCCAGCAGCCTCGGACAGGGCCACAACACTGAAGCTTTCTTT.